This paragraph covers one TCR beta chain sequence. Its specificity is unknown. Clones were read by immunoSEQ multiplex PCR, and TCRdb kept only the in-frame ones, dropping some. The table shows roughly 86,000 clones, with 85% to 90% occurring only once. These data belong to a study of T cell responses to AZD1222 COVID-19 vaccine. Study findings and constraints: Possibly, clonal diversity was underestimated; donors were largely white British and included more females. Close to half of spike-specific TCRs reportedly recognize unmutated variant regions.

In germline, CDR1 is MDHEN, CDR2 SYDVKM. J lost 4 bases, V lost 3 bases, and 4 bases had no gene match. This CDR3 has 14 amino acids. This sequence originates from an adult in good health. The source was peripheral blood, collected on day 0 of AZD1222 vaccination. This chain links TRBV28 with TRBJ2-5; 8 bases are a match to TRBD1. The CDR3 coding sequence is TGTGCCAGCAGTTTGCCCAGGGGGCCAGAGACCCAGTACTTC. Translating gives CASSLPRGPETQYF. The full variable domain, rest sourced from reference TRBV28 and TRBJ2-5, is DVKVTQSSRYLVKRTGEKVFLECVQDMDHENMFWYRQDPGLGLRLIYFSYDVKMKEKGDIPEGYSVSREKKERFSLILESASTNQTSMYLCASSLPRGPETQYFGPGTRLLVL.